The next 31 T cell receptor beta chains were all read from a single sample in a study of blood T cell repertoires in COVID-19. Here immunoSEQ multiplex PCR was the method, and the copy in TCRdb shows in-frame clones only, minus some. The table has roughly 290,000 clones, more than 85% seen once. Sequenced: peripheral blood. These receptor sequences come from a man between 25 and 39 years old with acute or convalescent COVID-19.

This clone was counted between two and nine times. J is TRBJ1-1 and V is TRBV30; maybe TRBD1 (6 bases). The germline gives CDR1 GTSNPN, CDR2 SVGIG (reference sequence). Between the trimmed V and J ends, which lost 2 bases and 5 bases, there was a span of 12 bases. The CDR3 runs 13 residues. The CDR3 DNA is TGTGCCTGGAGTCCTCAGGGGTGGACTGAAGCTTTCTTT. Translated: CAWSPQGWTEAFF.

The genes are TRBV12-5 and TRBJ2-3; tentative D call: TRBD2 (6 bases). Germline V lookup: CDR1 LGHNT, CDR2 FRNRAP. CDR3 size: 14 residues. V was clipped by 7 bases and J by 4 bases, with 15 bases between them. DNA for the CDR3: TGTGCTAGTGCCCCCCGAGGGAGGTCAGATACGCAGTATTTT. Translating it yields CASAPRGRSDTQYF.

V is TRBV7-9 and J is TRBJ1-2; D unresolved. CDR3 length equals 12 residues. The ends were cut back, 4 bases at V and 4 bases at J, with 7 bases in the middle. Germline V gene sequence: CDR1 SEHNR, CDR2 FQNEAQ (reference sequence). The CDR3 DNA reads TGTGCCAGCAGCTACCGGTCCTATGGCTACACCTTC. Protein: CASSYRSYGYTF. Combining the CDR3 with reference TRBV7-9 and TRBJ1-2 gives the whole variable domain DTGVSQNPRHKITKRGQNVTFRCDPISEHNRLYWYRQTLGQGPEFLTYFQNEAQLEKSRLLSDRFSAERPKGSFSTLEIQRTEQGDSAMYLCASSYRSYGYTFGSGTRLTVV.

The rearrangement uses TRBV15 and TRBJ1-1, with 11 bases lining up with TRBD1. The CDR3 has 15 amino acids. Germline lookup yields CDR1 LNHNV and CDR2 YYDKDF (reference sequence). J gave up 4 bases and V 3 bases, and 4 bases lay outside the gene matches. DNA of the CDR3: TGTGCCACCAGCAGGTCCGGGACAGGGGGCACTGAAGCTTTCTTT. Its translation: CATSRSGTGGTEAFF.

The chain joins TRBV5-1 to TRBJ2-3, with 9 positions matching TRBD2. Trimming cost V 3 bases and J 5 bases; bases outside gene matches: 4. The germline V gene encodes CDR1 SGHRS and CDR2 YFSETQ. CDR3 length equals 14 residues. CDR3 in amino acids: CASSSSGGLDTQYF. The CDR3 nucleotides read TGCGCCAGCAGCTCGAGCGGGGGGCTAGATACGCAGTATTTT.

This rearrangement joins TRBV18 to TRBJ2-7, with 7 bases fitting TRBD1. Per germline, CDR1 KGHSH and CDR2 LQKENI. The CDR3 has 14 amino acids. J was trimmed by 9 bases and V by 0 bases; bases with no gene match: 8. The chain's CDR3 is CASSPPTGLLGQYF. In nucleotides, the CDR3 is TGTGCCAGCTCACCACCGACAGGGCTCCTTGGGCAGTACTTC.

This chain joins TRBV6-1 and TRBJ1-4; D is uncertain. This CDR3 spans 16 amino acids. The V end lost 1 base, the J end lost 8 bases, and 17 bases lay between the germline ends. Germline CDR1 is MNHNS and CDR2 is SASEGT. The CDR3 region has the DNA TGTGCCAGCAGTGAAGGGAACCTCTCCTTCGGGGAAAAACTGTTTTTT. Its translation is CASSEGNLSFGEKLFF.

This clone appeared once. V and J are TRBV11-3 and TRBJ2-5; D might be TRBD2 (5 bases). Looked up from germline, CDR1 is SGHNT and CDR2 is YENEEA. CDR3 length: 14 amino acids. Trimming left V 5 bases short and J 2 bases short, with 12 bases between. The CDR3 spells CASSTRASQETQYF. As DNA, the CDR3 is TGTGCCAGCAGCACGCGGGCTTCTCAAGAGACCCAGTACTTC.

This clone came up a few times. V is TRBV10-3 and J is TRBJ1-5, with D unresolved. Germline loops: CDR1 ENHRY, CDR2 SYGVKD. Trimming cost V 0 bases and J 4 bases, with 13 bases left between them. CDR3 length equals 16 residues. CDR3 residues: CAISESQHGVNQPQHF. The CDR3 region has the DNA TGTGCCATCAGTGAGTCTCAGCACGGAGTAAATCAGCCCCAGCATTTT.

The chain recombines TRBV2 with TRBJ1-2, with 7 bases lining up with TRBD1. In germline, CDR1 is SNHLY, CDR2 FYNNEI. The CDR3 is 14 amino acids. V shed 11 bases, J shed 3 bases, and the junction held 12 bases outside the gene matches. The CDR3 sequence is CAGKRGQADYGYTF. The CDR3 DNA is TGTGCCGGAAAGAGAGGACAGGCTGACTATGGCTACACCTTC.

This clone showed up just a few times. The V gene is TRBV6-5, the J gene TRBJ2-7; D is perhaps TRBD1 (5 bases). Germline loops: CDR1 MNHEY, CDR2 SVGAGI. V lost 6 bases, J lost 4 bases, and 16 bases lay in between. The CDR3 contains 14 residues. The CDR3 sequence is CASRPVTAAYEQYF. As DNA, the CDR3 is TGTGCCAGCAGACCTGTGACAGCAGCTTACGAGCAGTACTTC.

J is TRBJ1-5 and V is TRBV16; 7 bases are a match to TRBD1. The CDR3 runs to 16 residues. The germline V gene has CDR1 KGHSY and CDR2 FQNENV. With V trimmed by 0 bases and J by 4 bases, 6 bases remained unmatched. CDR3 in DNA: TGTGCCAGCAGCCAATCGGGGACAGTCGTTAATCAGCCCCAGCATTTT. It codes for CASSQSGTVVNQPQHF.

CDR3 sequence (DNA): TGTGCCAGCAGCGTAAATTCAGCGAACACCGGGGAGCTGTTTTTT. Translated, it gives CASSVNSANTGELFF. The rearrangement links TRBV9 to TRBJ2-2; D unresolved. The CDR3 loop spans 15 amino acids. Germline V gives CDR1 SGDLS, CDR2 YYNGEE. V was shortened by 1 base and J by 0 bases, with 7 bases between the two germline ends.

V and J are TRBV5-1 and TRBJ1-2, with unresolved D. V was cut by 0 bases and J by 8 bases, with 17 bases left in between. The CDR3 extends over 15 amino acids. CDR1 is SGHRS and CDR2 is YFSETQ in the germline V gene. The CDR3, as DNA: TGCGCCAGCAGCTTGGGACGGGGAATAAGTCGAGGCTACACCTTC. Translating gives CASSLGRGISRGYTF.

The chain joins TRBV28 to TRBJ1-5; a weak D match, TRBD1 (5 bases). Germline V gene lookup returns CDR1 MDHEN and CDR2 SYDVKM. The V end was cut by 3 bases, the J end by 4 bases, with 10 bases between. The CDR3 is 14 amino acids. CDR3 residues: CASSFGAVNQPQHF. The CDR3 DNA sequence: TGTGCCAGCAGTTTTGGGGCAGTTAATCAGCCCCAGCATTTT.

For the CDR3, the DNA is TGTGCCTGGAGTGTTCCGCGGTCCACTGAAGCTTTCTTT. It codes for CAWSVPRSTEAFF. The chain combines TRBV30 with TRBJ1-1; unclear D gene. The CDR3 extends over 13 amino acids. Trimming shortened V by 0 bases and J by 4 bases, and 9 bases separated the two germline ends. The germline V gene encodes CDR1 GTSNPN and CDR2 SVGIG (reference sequence).

The chain recombines TRBV5-6 with TRBJ2-7; 8 bases align to TRBD1. V lost 4 bases to trimming and J lost 3 bases; unmatched junction nucleotides: 3. This CDR3 comprises 13 residues. Germline CDR1 SGHDT, CDR2 YYEEEE. CDR3 protein: CASSVGQDYEQYF. The CDR3 bases are TGTGCCAGCAGCGTGGGACAGGACTACGAGCAGTACTTC.

V gene TRBV27 combines with J gene TRBJ2-7, with 7 positions matching TRBD1. The CDR3 has 17 residues. With V trimmed by 0 bases and J by 5 bases, 13 bases remained unmatched. Germline CDR1 is MNHEY and CDR2 is SMNVEV (reference sequence). The DNA for the CDR3 is TGTGCCAGCAGTTTATCGCTGAGAGGGGGCGCCTTTCACGAGCAGTACTTC. Amino acid sequence: CASSLSLRGGAFHEQYF.

The chain joins TRBV10-1 to TRBJ1-1, with TRBD1 matching 7 bases. Looked up from germline, CDR1 is WNHNN and CDR2 is SYGVQD (reference sequence). Trimming cost V 2 bases and J 0 bases; bases outside gene matches: 15. CDR3 length: 19 residues. CDR3 DNA: TGCGCCAGCAGTGAGAAATACAGGGGAATCATTGAAATGAACACTGAAGCTTTCTTT. It specifies CASSEKYRGIIEMNTEAFF.

The chain joins TRBV27 to TRBJ1-6, with 7 bases aligning to TRBD1. Looked up from germline, CDR1 is MNHEY and CDR2 is SMNVEV (reference sequence). CDR3 length: 15 residues. V lost 5 bases to trimming and J lost 6 bases; unmatched junction nucleotides: 7. The CDR3 loop reads CASSRRQGGNSPLHF. The CDR3 coding sequence is TGTGCCAGCAGTAGACGACAGGGAGGTAATTCACCCCTCCACTTT.

This clone was observed a handful of times. DNA for the CDR3: TGTGCCAGCAGCCATCACAGAAACTATGGCTACACCTTC. As protein: CASSHHRNYGYTF. The J gene is TRBJ1-2, the V gene TRBV14; no clear D gene. The V gene's germline CDR1 is SGHDN and CDR2 FVKESK. The CDR3 contains 13 residues. V lost 3 bases, J lost 2 bases, and 7 bases lay in between.

V is TRBV19 and J is TRBJ1-6, with 10 bases matching TRBD1. The V gene's germline CDR1 is LNHDA and CDR2 SQIVND (reference sequence). The CDR3 runs to 13 residues. V shed 7 bases, J shed 14 bases, and the junction held 8 bases outside the gene matches. For the CDR3, the DNA is TGTGCCAGTACCGACAGGGGGCTAAAAACCCTCCACTTT. Translation gives CASTDRGLKTLHF.

The chain employs TRBV5-1 and TRBJ2-1; 9 nucleotides line up with TRBD1. Trimming took 4 bases from V and 3 from J; bases not matched to a gene: 2. This CDR3 contains 14 residues. Germline V lookup: CDR1 SGHRS, CDR2 YFSETQ. The CDR3 nucleotides are TGCGCCAGCAGCGGGGACAGGGTCTACAATGAGCAGTTCTTC. Its protein is CASSGDRVYNEQFF. Drawing the rest from reference TRBV5-1 and TRBJ2-1, the complete variable domain is KAGVTQTPRYLIKTRGQQVTLSCSPISGHRSVSWYQQTPGQGLQFLFEYFSETQRNKGNFPGRFSGRQFSNSRSEMNVSTLELGDSALYLCASSGDRVYNEQFFGPGTRLTVL.

The V and J genes are TRBV5-4 and TRBJ2-1, with 12 positions matching TRBD2. Per the germline V gene, CDR1 is SGHNT and CDR2 is YYREEE (reference sequence). Trimming took 4 bases from V and 9 from J; bases not matched to a gene: 5. The CDR3 consists of 14 residues. The CDR3 DNA follows: TGTGCCAGCAGCAGTCCTAGCGGGGGGGGTGAGCAGTTCTTC. Amino acids: CASSSPSGGGEQFF.

The gene calls are TRBV6-6 and TRBJ2-5, with 9 bases matching TRBD2. Germline CDR1 is MNHNY and CDR2 is SVGAGI (reference sequence). Unmatched junction bases numbered 16, after V lost 5 bases and J lost 6 bases. CDR3 length: 17 residues. The CDR3 is CASSRGITGTSTKTQYF. The CDR3 nucleotides are TGTGCCAGCAGTCGGGGGATTACCGGGACTAGCACGAAGACCCAGTACTTC.

This clone has only one observation. The chain combines TRBV3-1 (or the pseudogene TRBV3-2) with TRBJ1-1, with 8 bases fitting TRBD1. Per the germline V gene, CDR1 is LGHDT and CDR2 is YNNKEL (reference sequence). This CDR3 is 14 amino acids long. The junction had 3 bases not matched to a gene; V was cut back by 3 bases and J by 3 bases. CDR3 in amino acids: CASSHGQGYTEAFF. In DNA form, the CDR3 reads TGTGCCAGCAGCCATGGACAGGGTTACACTGAAGCTTTCTTT.

This clone was found once. The chain joins TRBV9 to TRBJ2-1; 13 bases map to TRBD2. Germline-derived CDR1 and CDR2 are SGDLS and YYNGEE. The length of the CDR3 is 15 residues. The V and J ends lost 4 bases and 10 bases, in that order; junction bases with no gene match: 8. The CDR3, as DNA: TGTGCCAGCAGCTGGACTAGCGGGAGTATAAGGGAGCAGTTCTTC. Translated, it gives CASSWTSGSIREQFF.

This clone was picked up one time. The chain recombines TRBV4-1 with TRBJ1-4; maybe TRBD1 (5 bases). Between the trimmed V and J ends, which lost 1 base and 3 bases, there was a span of 9 bases. This CDR3 has 15 amino acids. Germline V gene lookup returns CDR1 MGHRA and CDR2 YSYEKL. This CDR3 is CASSQGQTSNEKLFF. The CDR3 region has the DNA TGCGCCAGCAGCCAAGGACAGACTTCTAATGAAAAACTGTTTTTT.

The V and J genes are TRBV11-2 and TRBJ2-7, with D perhaps TRBD2 (6 bases). V lost 5 bases to trimming and J lost 7 bases, with 18 bases between them. Germline V CDR1 and CDR2: SGHAT, FQNNGV. This CDR3 has 14 amino acids. The CDR3 bases are TGTGCCAGCAGCGCTGGACCTACAAGCGGGGAGCAGTACTTC. Protein: CASSAGPTSGEQYF. Drawing the rest from reference TRBV11-2 and TRBJ2-7, the complete variable domain is EAGVAQSPRYKIIEKRQSVAFWCNPISGHATLYWYQQILGQGPKLLIQFQNNGVVDDSQLPKDRFSAERLKGVDSTLKIQPAKLEDSAVYLCASSAGPTSGEQYFGPGTRLTVT.

The chain joins TRBV19 to TRBJ2-6; 7 bases fit TRBD1. The V gene end was trimmed by 6 bases and the J gene end by 0 bases; junction bases not matched to a gene: 20. This CDR3 comprises 21 residues. CDR1 and CDR2 (germline): LNHDA, SQIVND (reference sequence). The CDR3 loop is CASSAVLGTAILLSGANVLTF. CDR3 DNA sequence: TGTGCCAGTAGCGCCGTTCTCGGGACAGCGATATTACTCTCTGGGGCCAACGTCCTGACTTTC.

This clone showed up just a few times. The V and J genes are TRBV7-9 and TRBJ2-7; maybe TRBD1 (5 bases). Trimming removed 2 bases at V and 2 bases at J, with 10 bases between. The germline V gene encodes CDR1 SEHNR and CDR2 FQNEAQ (reference sequence). The CDR3 length is 14 residues. The CDR3 loop is CASSLKGPAYEQYF. CDR3 DNA sequence: TGTGCCAGCAGCTTAAAGGGGCCAGCCTACGAGCAGTACTTC. Supplemented by reference TRBV7-9 and TRBJ2-7, the full variable domain reads DTGVSQNPRHKITKRGQNVTFRCDPISEHNRLYWYRQTLGQGPEFLTYFQNEAQLEKSRLLSDRFSAERPKGSFSTLEIQRTEQGDSAMYLCASSLKGPAYEQYFGPGTRLTVT.